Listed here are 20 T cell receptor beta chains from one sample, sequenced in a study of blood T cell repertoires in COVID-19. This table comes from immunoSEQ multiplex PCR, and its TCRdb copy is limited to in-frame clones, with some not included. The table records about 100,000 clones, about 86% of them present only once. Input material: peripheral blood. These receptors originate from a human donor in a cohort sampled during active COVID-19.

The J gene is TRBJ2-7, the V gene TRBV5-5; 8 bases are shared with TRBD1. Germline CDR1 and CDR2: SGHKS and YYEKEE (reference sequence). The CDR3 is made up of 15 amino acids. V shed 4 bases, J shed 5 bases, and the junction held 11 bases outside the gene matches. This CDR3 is CASSPTGVPNNEQYF. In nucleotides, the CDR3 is TGTGCCAGCAGCCCGACAGGGGTCCCTAATAACGAGCAGTACTTC. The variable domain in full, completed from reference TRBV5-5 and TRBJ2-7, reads DAGVTQSPTHLIKTRGQQVTLRCSPISGHKSVSWYQQVLGQGPQFIFQYYEKEERGRGNFPDRFSARQFPNYSSELNVNALLLGDSALYLCASSPTGVPNNEQYFGPGTRLTVT.

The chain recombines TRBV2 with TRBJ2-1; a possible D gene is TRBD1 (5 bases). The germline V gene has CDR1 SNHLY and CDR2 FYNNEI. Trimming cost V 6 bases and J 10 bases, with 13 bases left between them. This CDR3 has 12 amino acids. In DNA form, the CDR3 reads TGTGCCAGCAGCATGCAGGGCGCGGAGCAGTTCTTC. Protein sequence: CASSMQGAEQFF.

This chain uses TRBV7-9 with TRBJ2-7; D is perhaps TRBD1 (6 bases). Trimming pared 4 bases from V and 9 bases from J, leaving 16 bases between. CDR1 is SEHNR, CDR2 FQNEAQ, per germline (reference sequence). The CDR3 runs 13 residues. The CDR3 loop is CASSSVGASGQYF. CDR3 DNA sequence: TGTGCCAGCAGCTCAGTGGGGGCGTCGGGGCAGTACTTC.

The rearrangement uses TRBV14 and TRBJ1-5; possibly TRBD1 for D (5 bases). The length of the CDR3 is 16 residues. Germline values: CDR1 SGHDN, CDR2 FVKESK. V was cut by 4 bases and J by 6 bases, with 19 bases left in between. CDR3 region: CASSRLGRGMGQPQHF. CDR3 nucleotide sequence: TGTGCCAGCAGCCGGCTGGGAAGGGGTATGGGTCAGCCCCAGCATTTT.

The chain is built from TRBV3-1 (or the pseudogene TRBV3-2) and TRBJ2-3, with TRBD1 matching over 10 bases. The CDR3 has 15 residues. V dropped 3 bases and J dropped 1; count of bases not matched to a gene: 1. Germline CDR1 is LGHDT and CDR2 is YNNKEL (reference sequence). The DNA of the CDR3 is TGTGCCAGCAGCCAGGGACAGGGGCGCACAGATACGCAGTATTTT. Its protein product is CASSQGQGRTDTQYF.

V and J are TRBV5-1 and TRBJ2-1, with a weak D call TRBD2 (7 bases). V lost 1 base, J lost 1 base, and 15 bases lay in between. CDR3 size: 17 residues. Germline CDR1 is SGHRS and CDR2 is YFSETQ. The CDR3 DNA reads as TGCGCCAGCAGCTTGTACGGCGGGGGCCTTTCCTACAATGAGCAGTTCTTC. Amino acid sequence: CASSLYGGGLSYNEQFF.

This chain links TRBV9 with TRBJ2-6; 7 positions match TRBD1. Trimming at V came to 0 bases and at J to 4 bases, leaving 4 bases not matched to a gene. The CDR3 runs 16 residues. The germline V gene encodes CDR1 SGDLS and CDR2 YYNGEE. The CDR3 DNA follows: TGTGCCAGCAGCGTAGGACAGGGCAGCGGGGCCAACGTCCTGACTTTC. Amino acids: CASSVGQGSGANVLTF.

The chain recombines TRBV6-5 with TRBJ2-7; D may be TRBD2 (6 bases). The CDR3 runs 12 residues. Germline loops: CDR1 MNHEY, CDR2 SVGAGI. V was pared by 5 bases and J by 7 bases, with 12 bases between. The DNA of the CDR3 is TGTGCCAGCAGTCAGGGACTGTGGGAGCAGTACTTC. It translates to CASSQGLWEQYF.

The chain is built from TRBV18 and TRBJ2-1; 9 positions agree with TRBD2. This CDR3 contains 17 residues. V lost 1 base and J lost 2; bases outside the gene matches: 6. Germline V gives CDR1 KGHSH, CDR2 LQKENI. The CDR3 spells CASSPRSGGYTYNEQFF. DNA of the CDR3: TGTGCCAGCTCACCACGAAGCGGGGGGTATACCTACAATGAGCAGTTCTTC.

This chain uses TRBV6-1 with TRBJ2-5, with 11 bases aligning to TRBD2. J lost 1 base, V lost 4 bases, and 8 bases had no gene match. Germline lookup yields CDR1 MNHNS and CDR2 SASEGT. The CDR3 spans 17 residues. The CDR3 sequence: CASSVRRLAGLQETQYF. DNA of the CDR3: TGTGCCAGCAGTGTTAGACGACTAGCGGGACTCCAAGAGACCCAGTACTTC.

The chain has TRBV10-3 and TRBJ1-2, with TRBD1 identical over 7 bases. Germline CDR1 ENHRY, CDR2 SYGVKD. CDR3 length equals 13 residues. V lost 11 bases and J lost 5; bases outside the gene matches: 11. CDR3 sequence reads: CAAQGDSVYGYTF. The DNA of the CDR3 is TGTGCCGCCCAGGGGGATTCAGTATATGGCTACACCTTC.

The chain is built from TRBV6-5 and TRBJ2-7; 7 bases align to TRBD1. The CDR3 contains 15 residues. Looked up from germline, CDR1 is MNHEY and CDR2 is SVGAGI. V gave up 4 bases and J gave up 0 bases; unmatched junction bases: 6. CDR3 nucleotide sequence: TGTGCCAGCAGTTCTACCGGGACAGCCTCCTACGAGCAGTACTTC. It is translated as CASSSTGTASYEQYF.

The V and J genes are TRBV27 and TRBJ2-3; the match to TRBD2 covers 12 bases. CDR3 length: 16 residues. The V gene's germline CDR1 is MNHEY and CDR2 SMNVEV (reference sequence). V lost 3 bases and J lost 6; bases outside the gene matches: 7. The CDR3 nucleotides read TGTGCCAGCAGTTTGGGACTAGCGGGTGGGGAGGATACGCAGTATTTT. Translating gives CASSLGLAGGEDTQYF.

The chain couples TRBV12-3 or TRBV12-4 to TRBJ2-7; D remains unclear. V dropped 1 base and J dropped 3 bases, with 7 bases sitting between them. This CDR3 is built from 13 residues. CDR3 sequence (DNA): TGTGCCAGCAGTTTAGGCGCGGTCTACGAGCAGTACTTC. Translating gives CASSLGAVYEQYF.

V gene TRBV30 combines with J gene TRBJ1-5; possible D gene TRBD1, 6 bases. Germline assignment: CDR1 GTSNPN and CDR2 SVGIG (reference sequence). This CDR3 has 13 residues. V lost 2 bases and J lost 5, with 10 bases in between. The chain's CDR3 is CAWSRGADQPQHF. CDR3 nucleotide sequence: TGTGCCTGGAGTCGGGGGGCGGATCAGCCCCAGCATTTT.

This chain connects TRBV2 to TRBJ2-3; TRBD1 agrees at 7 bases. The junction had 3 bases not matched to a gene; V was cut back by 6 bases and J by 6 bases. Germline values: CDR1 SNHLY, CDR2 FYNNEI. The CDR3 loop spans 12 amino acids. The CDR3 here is CASRGTVDTQYF. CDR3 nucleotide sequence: TGTGCCAGCAGGGGGACAGTGGATACGCAGTATTTT.

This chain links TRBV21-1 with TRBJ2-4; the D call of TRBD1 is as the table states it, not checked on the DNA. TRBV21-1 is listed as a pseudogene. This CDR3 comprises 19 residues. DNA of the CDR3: TGTGCCAGCACCCTAAGGGCCGCGGACAGAGGTCTAGCCAAAAACATTCAGTACTTC. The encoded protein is CASTLRAADRGLAKNIQYF.

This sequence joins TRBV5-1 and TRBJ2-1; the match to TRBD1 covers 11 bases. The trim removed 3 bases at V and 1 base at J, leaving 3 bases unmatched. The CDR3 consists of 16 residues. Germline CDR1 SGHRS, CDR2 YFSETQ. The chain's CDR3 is CASSWTGGKSYNEQFF. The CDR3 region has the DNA TGCGCCAGCAGCTGGACAGGGGGCAAATCCTACAATGAGCAGTTCTTC.

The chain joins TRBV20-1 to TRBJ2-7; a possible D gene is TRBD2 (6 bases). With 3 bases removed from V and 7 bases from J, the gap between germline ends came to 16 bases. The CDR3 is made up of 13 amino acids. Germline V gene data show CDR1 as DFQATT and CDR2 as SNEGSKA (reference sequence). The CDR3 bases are TGCAGTGCTAGTACGGGAGAAAGAAGGGAGCAGTACTTC. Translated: CSASTGERREQYF.

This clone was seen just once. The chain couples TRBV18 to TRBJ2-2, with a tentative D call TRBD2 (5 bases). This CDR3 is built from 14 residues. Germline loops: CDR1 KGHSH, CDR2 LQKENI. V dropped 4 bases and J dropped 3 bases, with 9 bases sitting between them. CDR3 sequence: CASSRGFDTGELFF. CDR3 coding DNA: TGTGCCAGCTCACGAGGGTTCGACACCGGGGAGCTGTTTTTT.